Each of the 32 T cell receptor beta chains below was sequenced from the same sample in a study of blood T cell repertoires in COVID-19. Assay used: immunoSEQ multiplex PCR; TCRdb lists only in-frame clones, some missing. The sample records about 120,000 clones, around 85% being singletons. The sequenced material came from peripheral blood. All receptors derive from a man in his fifties with acute or convalescent COVID-19.

This clone was seen only once. The chain has TRBV6-5 and TRBJ2-7, with D tentatively TRBD1 (6 bases). The germline V and J ends were trimmed by 2 bases and 2 bases, with 10 bases remaining between them. This CDR3 is built from 14 residues. The germline gives CDR1 MNHEY, CDR2 SVGAGI. The DNA for the CDR3 is TGTGCCAGCAGTTACGATGCAGGGGCCTACGAGCAGTACTTC. Translating gives CASSYDAGAYEQYF.

This chain links TRBV19 with TRBJ2-4; D unclear. This CDR3 comprises 15 residues. The V and J ends lost 4 bases and 0 bases respectively, with 10 bases between them. CDR1 and CDR2 (germline): LNHDA, SQIVND (reference sequence). CDR3 DNA: TGTGCCAGTAGTAGGTTTGGGCTAGCCAAAAACATTCAGTACTTC. Protein product: CASSRFGLAKNIQYF.

V and J are TRBV6-5 and TRBJ1-3, with D unclear. This CDR3 region has 14 residues. The germline gives CDR1 MNHEY, CDR2 SVGAGI. The germline V and J ends were trimmed by 8 bases and 0 bases, with 11 bases remaining between them. CDR3 in amino acids: CASETGYSGNTIYF. The CDR3 bases are TGTGCCAGCGAAACCGGTTACTCTGGAAACACCATATATTTT.

V usage is TRBV28 and J usage is TRBJ2-1; 11 bases match TRBD2. J gave up 2 bases and V 5 bases, and 8 bases lay outside the gene matches. Germline V gene data show CDR1 as MDHEN and CDR2 as SYDVKM. This CDR3 is built from 17 residues. CDR3 DNA sequence: TGTGCCAGCAGTCGAGCTCTAGCGGGAGGCGCCTACAATGAGCAGTTCTTC. Residues: CASSRALAGGAYNEQFF.

The chain couples TRBV7-6 to TRBJ1-3, with D tentatively TRBD1 (5 bases). The V gene lost 1 base and the J gene lost 0 bases, with 7 bases spanning the gap. Germline values: CDR1 SGHVS, CDR2 FNYEAQ. This CDR3 is 15 amino acids long. CDR3 region: CASSLGGSSGNTIYF. Written as DNA, the CDR3 is TGTGCCAGCAGCTTAGGGGGCAGCTCTGGAAACACCATATATTTT. The full variable domain, completed using reference TRBV7-6 and TRBJ1-3, is GAGVSQSPRYKVTKRGQDVALRCDPISGHVSLYWYRQALGQGPEFLTYFNYEAQQDKSGLPNDRFSAERPEGSISTLTIQRTEQRDSAMYRCASSLGGSSGNTIYFGEGSWLTVV.

V is TRBV4-1 and J is TRBJ2-5, with D possibly matching TRBD1 (6 bases). The CDR3 is 15 residues long. V lost 4 bases, J lost 0 bases, and 12 bases lay in between. Germline V lookup: CDR1 MGHRA, CDR2 YSYEKL. The CDR3 spells CASSPTGLYQETQYF. CDR3 coding DNA: TGCGCCAGCAGCCCTACAGGGTTGTACCAAGAGACCCAGTACTTC.

V gene TRBV7-9 combines with J gene TRBJ1-1; weak D call: TRBD1 (6 bases). Germline CDR1 and CDR2: SEHNR and FQNEAQ (reference sequence). V was clipped by 0 bases and J by 1 base, with 9 bases between them. The CDR3 has 15 residues. CDR3 in DNA: TGTGCCAGCAGCTTAGCGCAGGGGCGGAACACTGAAGCTTTCTTT. This gives the protein CASSLAQGRNTEAFF.

The chain has TRBV27 and TRBJ2-1; 7 bases match TRBD1. CDR1 is MNHEY, CDR2 SMNVEV, per germline (reference sequence). The CDR3 runs to 14 residues. After removal of 5 bases from V and 8 bases from J, the junction contained 9 bases not matched to a gene. The CDR3 DNA is TGTGCCAGCAGTCCGGACAGGCCTTGGGATGAGCAGTTCTTC. It encodes CASSPDRPWDEQFF.

The rearrangement links TRBV10-1 to TRBJ1-3, with D possibly being TRBD1 (6 bases). V was shortened by 3 bases and J by 1 base, with 10 bases between the two germline ends. CDR1 and CDR2 (germline): WNHNN, SYGVQD (reference sequence). This CDR3 region has 15 residues. Written as DNA, the CDR3 is TGCGCCAGCAGTGATTTCGGACAGTCTGGAAACACCATATATTTT. It encodes CASSDFGQSGNTIYF.

This clone turned up a few times. This sequence joins TRBV5-5 and TRBJ2-5, with 11 bases aligning to TRBD1. This CDR3 has 15 amino acids. From germline, CDR1 is SGHKS and CDR2 YYEKEE (reference sequence). V was pared by 0 bases and J by 5 bases, with 3 bases of the junction left unmatched. The CDR3 is CASSLGTGGWETQYF. The CDR3 nucleotides are TGTGCCAGCAGCTTGGGGACAGGGGGCTGGGAGACCCAGTACTTC.

The V and J genes are TRBV15 and TRBJ2-1, with TRBD1 as a possible D gene (5 bases). The CDR3 runs to 15 residues. From germline, CDR1 is LNHNV and CDR2 YYDKDF (reference sequence). Trimming removed 0 bases at V and 5 bases at J, with 11 bases between. This CDR3 reads CATSRDRVGNNEQFF. DNA for the CDR3: TGTGCCACCAGCAGAGACAGGGTAGGAAACAATGAGCAGTTCTTC. Complete variable domain (other parts from reference TRBV15 and TRBJ2-1): DAMVIQNPRYQVTQFGKPVTLSCSQTLNHNVMYWYQQKSSQAPKLLFHYYDKDFNNEADTPDNFQSRRPNTSFCFLDIRSPGLGDTAMYLCATSRDRVGNNEQFFGPGTRLTVL.

This clone is labeled as medium-sized. The V call is TRBV28, the J call TRBJ1-5; D gene unclear. The ends were cut back, 5 bases at V and 1 base at J, with 12 bases in the middle. Looked up from germline, CDR1 is MDHEN and CDR2 is SYDVKM. This CDR3 has 15 residues. The CDR3 DNA reads TGTGCCAGCAGTCCACTTAGAGGGAGCAATCAGCCCCAGCATTTT. Translating gives CASSPLRGSNQPQHF. Looking up the rest from reference TRBV28 and TRBJ1-5 gives the full variable domain: DVKVTQSSRYLVKRTGEKVFLECVQDMDHENMFWYRQDPGLGLRLIYFSYDVKMKEKGDIPEGYSVSREKKERFSLILESASTNQTSMYLCASSPLRGSNQPQHFGDGTRLSIL.

The genes are TRBV19 and TRBJ2-1, with D tentatively TRBD2 (5 bases). The germline gives CDR1 LNHDA, CDR2 SQIVND (reference sequence). Trimming took 1 base from V and 9 from J, leaving 13 bases between them. The CDR3 covers 14 residues. The CDR3 region has the DNA TGTGCCAGTAGTATAGGAACTAGTTTAGGTGAGCAGTTCTTC. It yields the protein CASSIGTSLGEQFF.

This sequence joins TRBV29-1 and TRBJ1-2, with TRBD1 as a possible D gene (6 bases). Germline V lookup: CDR1 SQVTM, CDR2 ANQGSEA. This CDR3 region has 13 residues. With 8 bases removed from V and 0 bases from J, the gap between germline ends came to 13 bases. CDR3 sequence reads: CSYRDTTNYGYTF. The CDR3 bases are TGCAGCTACCGGGACACCACTAACTATGGCTACACCTTC. The full variable domain, completed using reference TRBV29-1 and TRBJ1-2, is SAVISQKPSRDICQRGTSLTIQCQVDSQVTMMFWYRQQPGQSLTLIATANQGSEATYESGFVIDKFPISRPNLTFSTLTVSNMSPEDSSIYLCSYRDTTNYGYTFGSGTRLTVV.

This clone was seen a single time. This sequence joins TRBV19 and TRBJ2-4; 12 nucleotides agree with TRBD2. Germline loops: CDR1 LNHDA, CDR2 SQIVND (reference sequence). There are 21 residues in the CDR3. Unmatched junction bases numbered 20, after V lost 7 bases and J lost 1 base. CDR3 sequence reads: CASTPRGGLAGFLEAKNIQYF. CDR3 nucleotides: TGTGCCAGTACCCCGAGAGGGGGACTAGCGGGCTTCCTGGAGGCCAAAAACATTCAGTACTTC.

This clone is termed medium-sized (0.01 to 0.1%). The chain combines TRBV28 with TRBJ1-2, with a tentative D call TRBD1 (6 bases). The V end was cut by 3 bases, the J end by 8 bases, with 16 bases between. Germline V gene lookup returns CDR1 MDHEN and CDR2 SYDVKM. The CDR3 is made up of 14 amino acids. CDR3 coding DNA: TGTGCCAGCAGTTTTCCGGACAGCCTTGGAGGCTACACCTTC. Protein: CASSFPDSLGGYTF.

This clone was seen once. The rearrangement links TRBV3-1 (or the pseudogene TRBV3-2) to TRBJ1-2, with TRBD1 as a possible D gene (5 bases). The CDR3 has 15 amino acids. Trimming cost V 0 bases and J 2 bases, with 10 bases left between them. Germline CDR1 reads LGHDT; CDR2 reads YNNKEL (reference sequence). CDR3 sequence: CASSQDPRGNYGYTF. The CDR3 DNA is TGTGCCAGCAGCCAAGATCCGCGGGGCAACTATGGCTACACCTTC.

The gene calls are TRBV4-1 and TRBJ2-7, with D tentatively TRBD2 (5 bases). Germline V gives CDR1 MGHRA, CDR2 YSYEKL. Trimming pared 4 bases from V and 2 bases from J, leaving 12 bases between. The CDR3 spans 14 residues. This CDR3 reads CASSPGPRAYEQYF. The CDR3 DNA reads TGCGCCAGCAGCCCCGGGCCGAGGGCCTACGAGCAGTACTTC.

The rearrangement uses TRBV7-8 and TRBJ1-1, with 10 bases aligning to TRBD1. The germline V gene encodes CDR1 SGHVS and CDR2 FQNEAQ. The CDR3 is 14 residues long. V shed 6 bases and J 5 bases; nucleotides not matched to a gene: 6. CDR3: CASSSSGQGTEAFF. Written as DNA, the CDR3 is TGTGCCAGCAGTTCCTCGGGACAGGGGACTGAAGCTTTCTTT.

The V gene is TRBV21-1, the J gene TRBJ2-3; the table's D call, TRBD2, was not checked against the DNA. TRBV21-1 is designated a pseudogene. This CDR3 region has 17 residues. The CDR3 sequence is CASSKDRVSGSTDTQYF. CDR3 nucleotides: TGTGCCAGCAGCAAAGACCGGGTAAGCGGTAGCACAGATACGCAGTATTTT.

The rearrangement joins TRBV5-1 to TRBJ2-7; D gene uncertain. Germline assignment: CDR1 SGHRS and CDR2 YFSETQ. CDR3 length equals 13 residues. Trimming cost V 2 bases and J 2 bases, with 8 bases left between them. The CDR3 loop is CASSLITTYEQYF. CDR3 in DNA: TGCGCCAGCAGCTTAATAACTACCTACGAGCAGTACTTC.

The chain employs TRBV27 and TRBJ1-2, with D possibly matching TRBD1 (6 bases). The length of the CDR3 is 14 residues. Germline V lookup: CDR1 MNHEY, CDR2 SMNVEV (reference sequence). V lost 2 bases and J 2 bases, leaving 9 bases between the germline ends. The CDR3 nucleotides are TGTGCCAGCAGTTTAGACAGGAGGAACTATGGCTACACCTTC. Its protein product is CASSLDRRNYGYTF.

The V call is TRBV28, the J call TRBJ1-2; 8 nucleotides match TRBD1. The CDR3 loop spans 13 amino acids. After removal of 5 bases from V and 7 bases from J, the junction contained 6 bases not matched to a gene. Germline CDR1 reads MDHEN; CDR2 reads SYDVKM. The CDR3 region is CASSPPRGRGYTF. Written as DNA, the CDR3 is TGTGCCAGCAGTCCCCCCAGGGGGCGTGGCTACACCTTC.

The gene calls are TRBV6-5 and TRBJ1-1, with TRBD1 as a possible D gene (6 bases). The CDR3 spans 11 residues. Germline lookup yields CDR1 MNHEY and CDR2 SVGAGI. Trimming took 6 bases from V and 11 from J, leaving 13 bases between them. The CDR3 loop reads CASRQGHKAFF. In nucleotides, the CDR3 is TGTGCCAGCAGACAGGGACATAAGGCTTTCTTT.

The J gene is TRBJ2-2, the V gene TRBV19, with 9 bases lining up with TRBD1. The CDR3 extends over 15 amino acids. Germline lookup yields CDR1 LNHDA and CDR2 SQIVND (reference sequence). With 8 bases clipped from V and 5 bases from J, the junction kept 9 bases outside the gene matches. The CDR3: CASQPGQGITGELFF. CDR3 nucleotide sequence: TGTGCCAGTCAACCGGGACAGGGCATTACCGGGGAGCTGTTTTTT.

The J gene is TRBJ1-5, the V gene TRBV2; D is possibly TRBD1 (6 bases). The germline V gene has CDR1 SNHLY and CDR2 FYNNEI. This CDR3 is built from 12 residues. Deletions cut 2 bases from V and 7 bases from J, with 6 bases between. The DNA of the CDR3 is TGTGCCAGCAGTGAACAGGGGCAGCCCCAGCATTTT. Its protein product is CASSEQGQPQHF.

The chain couples TRBV5-8 to TRBJ1-5, with 7 bases fitting TRBD1. Germline CDR1 and CDR2: SGHTS and YDEGEE. V shed 4 bases and J 8 bases; nucleotides not matched to a gene: 12. This CDR3 contains 15 residues. As DNA, the CDR3 is TGTGCCAGCAGCGACCCAGACAGGGTTTTAAAGCCCCAGCATTTT. It encodes CASSDPDRVLKPQHF.

V is TRBV5-1 and J is TRBJ2-5; D is uncertain. The CDR3 is made up of 14 amino acids. Germline V gives CDR1 SGHRS, CDR2 YFSETQ. Trimming left V 9 bases short and J 5 bases short, with 20 bases between. CDR3 sequence: CATSQLTDGETQYF. The CDR3 coding sequence is TGCGCCACCTCGCAACTGACCGACGGGGAGACCCAGTACTTC.

The V gene is TRBV10-3, the J gene TRBJ1-2, with D possibly matching TRBD1 (5 bases). CDR1 is ENHRY, CDR2 SYGVKD, per germline. The germline V and J ends were trimmed by 4 bases and 1 base, with 10 bases remaining between them. The CDR3 is 14 amino acids. The CDR3 protein is CAISAAGINYGYTF. CDR3 nucleotide sequence: TGTGCCATCAGTGCGGCAGGGATTAACTATGGCTACACCTTC.

The genes are TRBV30 and TRBJ2-1, with D possibly TRBD2 on 6 matching bases. CDR3 size: 14 residues. Trimming stripped 0 bases from V and 5 bases from J, with 11 bases between. Germline V gene data show CDR1 as GTSNPN and CDR2 as SVGIG (reference sequence). CDR3 protein: CAWSVGTSNNEQFF. CDR3 nucleotide sequence: TGTGCCTGGAGTGTAGGGACTTCCAACAATGAGCAGTTCTTC.

The rearrangement joins TRBV6-1 to TRBJ1-5, with D maybe TRBD1 (5 bases). The germline gives CDR1 MNHNS, CDR2 SASEGT. The CDR3 spans 16 residues. V gave up 4 bases and J gave up 1 base, with 14 bases separating them. For the CDR3, the DNA is TGTGCCAGCAGTGTTTCAGGGTTTCTCAGCAATCAGCCCCAGCATTTT. It codes for CASSVSGFLSNQPQHF.

The chain is built from TRBV14 and TRBJ2-1; 7 nucleotides match TRBD1. The CDR3 sequence is 16 residues long. J lost 1 base, V lost 2 bases, and 5 bases had no gene match. Per the germline V gene, CDR1 is SGHDN and CDR2 is FVKESK. DNA for the CDR3: TGTGCCAGCAGCCAATTGACAGGGCCGTCCTACAATGAGCAGTTCTTC. Translated: CASSQLTGPSYNEQFF. The full variable domain, rest sourced from reference TRBV14 and TRBJ2-1, is EAGVTQFPSHSVIEKGQTVTLRCDPISGHDNLYWYRRVMGKEIKFLLHFVKESKQDESGMPNNRFLAERTGGTYSTLKVQPAELEDSGVYFCASSQLTGPSYNEQFFGPGTRLTVL.